This entry lists 14 T cell receptor beta chains sequenced from one sample in a study of T-cell reconstitution after alpha-beta-depleted transplantation in children. For TCRbeta, the library was prepared with unique molecular identifiers. TCRdb used MiXCR to reprocess the PCR reads, holding one entry per CDR3 protein. The table records 500,000 or so distinct CDR3 sequences, over 9.5% of them present only once. Sample: PBMCs, mostly from graft donor cells, taken 180 days after TCRalphabeta/CD19-depleted stem cell transplant. Receptors originate from a female patient between 2 and 15 years old who had a stem cell transplant for aplastic anemia, so the T cells may come from the graft donor.

The gene calls are TRBV28 and TRBJ1-1; TRBD1 might be the D (6 bases). Per the germline V gene, CDR1 is MDHEN and CDR2 is SYDVKM. CDR3 length: 14 residues. The V end lost 5 bases, the J end lost 1 base, and 11 bases lay between the germline ends. The CDR3, as DNA: TGTGCCAGCAGTCATACAGGGACGAACACTGAAGCTTTCTTT. Translating it yields CASSHTGTNTEAFF.

At least ten counts were recorded for this clonotype. This chain joins TRBV12-3 or TRBV12-4 and TRBJ2-1, with 8 bases identical to TRBD2. Trimming took 1 base from V and 4 from J; bases not matched to a gene: 6. CDR3 length: 16 residues. CDR3 amino acids: CASSLGPLAGYNEQFF. As DNA, the CDR3 is TGTGCCAGCAGTTTAGGGCCGCTAGCGGGTTACAATGAGCAGTTCTTC.

This clonotype has just a few counts. The genes are TRBV9 and TRBJ1-1; D call uncertain. Trimming removed 0 bases at V and 1 base at J, with 10 bases between. The CDR3 length is 15 residues. Germline CDR1 and CDR2: SGDLS and YYNGEE. CDR3 loop: CASSVGGSTNTEAFF. CDR3 DNA sequence: TGTGCCAGCAGCGTAGGTGGCAGCACGAACACTGAAGCTTTCTTT.

This clonotype has ten or more counts. This chain connects TRBV7-2 to TRBJ2-3; TRBD2 matches at 7 bases. With 3 bases clipped from V and 3 bases from J, the junction kept 3 bases outside the gene matches. Germline V gives CDR1 SGHTA, CDR2 FQGNSA. The CDR3 is made up of 14 amino acids. Here the CDR3 DNA reads TGTGCCAGCAGCTTCACGGGAGGAACAGATACGCAGTATTTT. Amino acid sequence: CASSFTGGTDTQYF.

Only a few counts were recorded for this clonotype. J is TRBJ2-1 and V is TRBV25-1; D is unresolved. The V end was cut by 0 bases, the J end by 3 bases, with 12 bases between. This CDR3 spans 16 amino acids. The germline CDR1 and CDR2 sequences are MGHDK and SYGVNS. This CDR3 is CASSEYGGGNYNEQFF. The CDR3 region has the DNA TGTGCCAGCAGTGAATATGGCGGCGGAAACTACAATGAGCAGTTCTTC.

This clonotype has only a few counts. This chain links TRBV12-3 or TRBV12-4 with TRBJ2-5, with D perhaps matching TRBD2 (5 bases). V shed 3 bases and J shed 4 bases, with 15 bases lying between them. The CDR3 covers 15 residues. This chain's CDR3 is CASSFGGAARETQYF. The CDR3, as DNA: TGTGCCAGCAGTTTCGGCGGAGCGGCTCGAGAGACCCAGTACTTC.

There are many counts of this clonotype. V is TRBV9 and J is TRBJ2-3; D is unclear. The CDR3 is 16 amino acids. CDR1 is SGDLS, CDR2 YYNGEE, per germline. Between the trimmed V and J ends, which lost 0 bases and 0 bases, there was a span of 11 bases. Here the CDR3 DNA reads TGTGCCAGCAGCGTAGACCACAGACCTAGCACAGATACGCAGTATTTT. Its protein is CASSVDHRPSTDTQYF.

The J gene is TRBJ2-3, the V gene TRBV29-1, with D possibly TRBD2 on 5 matching bases. This CDR3 region has 14 residues. Germline V gives CDR1 SQVTM, CDR2 ANQGSEA. V was pared by 4 bases and J by 0 bases, with 11 bases between. CDR3: CSVVRATSTDTQYF. The CDR3 coding sequence is TGCAGCGTTGTGCGGGCCACTAGCACAGATACGCAGTATTTT.

This clonotype was recorded many times. V and J are TRBV5-1 and TRBJ2-2, with no clear D. Germline CDR1 SGHRS, CDR2 YFSETQ. CDR3 length: 17 residues. V lost 1 base and J 4 bases, leaving 17 bases between the germline ends. The CDR3: CASSLITIGSPTGELFF. The DNA of the CDR3 is TGCGCCAGCAGCTTGATAACCATCGGCTCTCCCACCGGGGAGCTGTTTTTT.

This chain uses TRBV11-2 with TRBJ2-5; D unclear. CDR3 length equals 15 residues. V lost 4 bases to trimming and J lost 5 bases, with 17 bases between them. Per germline, CDR1 SGHAT and CDR2 FQNNGV. Here the CDR3 reads CASSYRLGSTETQYF. The CDR3 bases are TGTGCCAGCAGCTATCGGCTAGGGTCGACGGAGACCCAGTACTTC. Drawing the rest from reference TRBV11-2 and TRBJ2-5, the complete variable domain is EAGVAQSPRYKIIEKRQSVAFWCNPISGHATLYWYQQILGQGPKLLIQFQNNGVVDDSQLPKDRFSAERLKGVDSTLKIQPAKLEDSAVYLCASSYRLGSTETQYFGPGTRLLVL.

This clonotype has a handful of counts. The CDR3 DNA is TGTGCCACACCACCAGCGGGAGAAAGGAATGAGCAGTTCTTC. Its protein product is CATPPAGERNEQFF. The chain joins TRBV2 to TRBJ2-1, with TRBD2 matching over 8 bases. Germline CDR1 and CDR2: SNHLY and FYNNEI. Germline trimming cut 10 bases from V and 7 bases from J; bases unmatched to any gene: 12. This CDR3 comprises 14 residues.

This clonotype was observed a handful of times. V is TRBV27 and J is TRBJ2-7, with 11 bases lining up with TRBD1. Germline CDR1 and CDR2: MNHEY and SMNVEV (reference sequence). CDR3 length: 14 residues. The V and J ends lost 8 bases and 6 bases, in that order; junction bases with no gene match: 9. CDR3 nucleotides: TGTGCCAGCGGACGGGACAGGGGGTCTGCCGAGCAGTACTTC. This codes for CASGRDRGSAEQYF.

A few counts support this clonotype. The DNA for the CDR3 is TGTGCCAGCAGCTTAGTATCACGGAACACTGAAGCTTTCTTT. It translates to CASSLVSRNTEAFF. The gene calls are TRBV11-3 and TRBJ1-1; D is unresolved. Trimming took 1 base from V and 1 from J, leaving 7 bases between them. The length of the CDR3 is 14 residues. Germline V CDR1 and CDR2: SGHNT, YENEEA.

This chain joins TRBV24-1 and TRBJ1-5; D is unresolved. The ends were cut back, 3 bases at V and 2 bases at J, with 10 bases in the middle. CDR3 length equals 15 residues. Per germline, CDR1 KGHDR and CDR2 SFDVKD. The CDR3 nucleotides are TGTGCCACCAGTGATCCGCTTCGTGGCAATCAGCCCCAGCATTTT. Translated: CATSDPLRGNQPQHF.